This T cell receptor beta chain was obtained from a study of HIV-infected children after antiretroviral therapy interruption (dated by TCRdb to about 2019). In terms of the full investigation: All eight included children had a CD4+ count above 500 and a viral load below 50 copies/ml, with four on planned treatment interruption and four on continuous treatment. Alongside measurements of thymic output, TCR repertoires of children on planned treatment interruption were compared with TCR repertoires of children on continuous antiretroviral treatment. In the continuous-treatment arm, samples from corresponding weeks 0, 48 and 150 were analyzed. Recorded exposure to EBV and CMV was present in most of the participating children. In the interruption arm, samples were obtained at week 0, week 12, end of interruption (week 24 or 48), and about 3 years after study end. Median age was approximately 9.3 years in the interruption group and approximately 8 years in the continuous treatment group.

Receptor amplification or capture employed 3' RACE. To correct PCR amplification bias, TCR libraries were generated from RNA with a 3' RACE protocol that used unique molecular identifiers. As many as 12 amplicon libraries were pooled and then sequenced on an Illumina MiSeq using v2 2x250 paired-end chemistry. In the original analysis: Decombinator was used to process the reads, assigning V and J genes and CDR3 and applying barcode-based correction of errors and PCR bias. Repertoires were subsampled to equal depth before Gini coefficient calculation using the R ineq package. Three approaches were used to assess CDR3 similarity: GLIPH, Hamming distance and a shared triplet metric. TCRdb applied fastp at Q25 and MiXCR to the public reads, then kept only in-frame beta chains. CDR3 protein duplicates are merged, each entry listing the most common genes and DNA. These V and J calls rely on TCRdb rather than the paper's analysis. This sample is represented by about 83,000 distinct CDR3 sequences; around 6.9% of them were singletons. Around 1.1% of the sample belongs to the ten largest clones.

Study-wide findings and limitations: In the naive CD4+ repertoires of PTI patients, CDR3 sharing between time points dropped after the start of interruption, while many sequences were shared between the end of interruption and 3 years later. The small number of patients is a limitation, and caution is needed when interpreting the data. Minor non-naive CD45RA+ populations, such as EMRA or stem memory cells, might be present among the sorted CD45RA+ naive cells. An increase in the naive CD4+ Gini coefficient was observed by the end of treatment interruption, suggesting clonal expansion, and a return to baseline was observed by 3 years.

The treatment or condition label, read with the paper, signifies: PENTA 11 planned treatment interruption arm or continuous ART arm. The participants were children from the United Kingdom between 2 and 15 years old who had been on ART with at least three drugs for 24 weeks or longer. The study required cryopreserved PBMCs containing at least 5 million viable cells, and several candidate patients were excluded because of low viable PBMC yield. Naive CD4+ CD45RA+ CD45RO- T cells were FACS-sorted from thawed PBMCs on a FACSAria III cell sorter. The sorted cells were fixed, and RNA was then extracted with the RNeasy FFPE kit and afterward with the RNeasy Micro kit. The germline V gene (reference sequence) supplies CDR1 DFQATT and CDR2 SNEGSKA. The CDR3, cysteine through phenylalanine, is 15 amino acids long. Only the CDR3 region is kept as DNA, spanning 45 bases read in frame from base 1. The germline V and J ends show losses of 4 bases and 1 base respectively, and no gene match explains 6 bases of the junction.

This clonotype was recorded many times. Its binding antigen is unknown. Base-call qualities are not available, and no considerably larger clone is one nucleotide away. The TCR comes from a pool of human donors with HIV. The chain is assembled from TRBV20-1 and TRBJ2-3; TRBD1 fits 9 bases in the junction. The specimen comprised CD45RA+ CD4+ T cells from PBMCs, pooled from several time points, sampled from a donor given antiretroviral therapy, either interrupted or continuous. In light of the paper, this sample's cell subset or site label describes: naive CD4+ CD45RA+ CD45RO- T cells. The DNA sequence is given as TGCAGTGCTAAACGGACAGGGGACCGCACAGATACGCAGTATTTT. Its coded protein is CSAKRTGDRTDTQYF.